Following are 14 T cell receptor beta chains from one sample sequenced in a study of CD8+ T cells in alopecia areata. cDNA reverse transcribed from extracted RNA served as the sequencing template. Assay: immunoSEQ multiplex PCR; the TCRdb copy retains only in-frame clones and omits some. In the table there are 150,000 to 200,000 clones, 58% of which are singletons. The treatment here: oral pan-JAK inhibitor, 5-10 mg twice daily. The sample in question was CD4+ T cells sorted from blood, obtained at week 24, from a patient treated with tofacitinib. These receptors came from a human donor with alopecia areata.

The V gene is TRBV19, the J gene TRBJ1-4; D gene uncertain. Germline values: CDR1 LNHDA, CDR2 SQIVND (reference sequence). The V end was cut by 4 bases, the J end by 6 bases, with 15 bases between. This CDR3 has 15 residues. The CDR3 here is CASSRRRTDDEKLFF. DNA of the CDR3: TGTGCCAGTAGTAGAAGAAGGACCGATGATGAAAAACTGTTTTTT.

This chain uses TRBV28 with TRBJ2-3; 9 nucleotides match TRBD2. Germline CDR1 reads MDHEN; CDR2 reads SYDVKM. V gave up 6 bases and J gave up 2 bases; unmatched junction bases: 6. The CDR3 runs to 15 residues. For the CDR3, the DNA is TGTGCCAGCAGAACTAGCGGGCAAATCACAGATACGCAGTATTTT. Translation gives CASRTSGQITDTQYF.

The chain uses TRBV2 and TRBJ1-5, with unresolved D. Trimming removed 6 bases at V and 5 bases at J, with 8 bases between. The V gene's germline CDR1 is SNHLY and CDR2 FYNNEI. The CDR3 covers 12 residues. The CDR3 loop reads CASRKQDQPQHF. The CDR3 region has the DNA TGTGCCAGCAGGAAACAAGATCAGCCCCAGCATTTT.

There are a few counts of this clone. The chain has TRBV2 and TRBJ2-7; 7 bases are a match to TRBD2. Trimming cost V 11 bases and J 3 bases; bases outside gene matches: 10. The CDR3 has 13 residues. CDR1 is SNHLY, CDR2 FYNNEI, per germline. CDR3 sequence (DNA): TGTGCCTCATCGAGTGGGGGGGACTACGAGCAGTACTTC. Amino acids: CASSSGGDYEQYF.

The DNA for the CDR3 is TGTGCCAGCAGCCCAGTAGGTGGGCAGATGGAGACCCAGTACTTC. This gives the protein CASSPVGGQMETQYF. The gene calls are TRBV7-3 and TRBJ2-5; D remains unclear. From germline, CDR1 is SGHTA and CDR2 FQGTGA. Trimming took off 5 bases at V and 5 bases at J, with 18 bases between the two ends. The CDR3 has 15 residues.

In this sample, this clone turned up a few times. The chain employs TRBV4-2 and TRBJ2-5; unclear D gene. This CDR3 has 13 amino acids. Germline CDR1 reads LGHNA; CDR2 reads YNFKEQ. Trimming left V 0 bases short and J 4 bases short, with 6 bases between. The chain's CDR3 is CASSQDLRETQYF. The CDR3 nucleotides are TGTGCCAGCAGCCAAGACCTTAGAGAGACCCAGTACTTC.

The chain recombines TRBV29-1 with TRBJ2-3, with D hard to call. Trimming left V 4 bases short and J 2 bases short, with 10 bases between. CDR3 length equals 13 residues. Looked up from germline, CDR1 is SQVTM and CDR2 is ANQGSEA. In DNA, the CDR3 is TGCAGCGTTGCCCTGGTAAACACAGATACGCAGTATTTT. This encodes CSVALVNTDTQYF.

Only a few counts were recorded for this clone. The rearrangement links TRBV7-3 to TRBJ1-1, with D maybe TRBD1 (6 bases). Germline CDR1 is SGHTA and CDR2 is FQGTGA. This CDR3 comprises 13 residues. The V end lost 5 bases, the J end lost 5 bases, and 12 bases lay between the germline ends. DNA for the CDR3: TGTGCCAGCAGCGTACAGGGAAAAACTGAAGCTTTCTTT. Its translation is CASSVQGKTEAFF.

The chain uses TRBV29-1 and TRBJ1-2; D not resolved. The length of the CDR3 is 12 residues. V lost 3 bases, J lost 7 bases, and 12 bases lay in between. From germline, CDR1 is SQVTM and CDR2 ANQGSEA. The CDR3 nucleotides read TGCAGCGTTGATCGGCTAGGATCTGGCTACACCTTC. This gives the protein CSVDRLGSGYTF.

The V and J genes are TRBV20-1 and TRBJ1-1; D remains unclear. CDR1 and CDR2 (germline): DFQATT, SNEGSKA (reference sequence). The CDR3 is 11 amino acids. Trimming removed 6 bases at V and 3 bases at J, with 8 bases between. The chain's CDR3 is CSARLDTEAFF. CDR3 sequence (DNA): TGCAGTGCAAGACTAGACACTGAAGCTTTCTTT.

The chain employs TRBV11-2 and TRBJ2-6; no firm D call. From germline, CDR1 is SGHAT and CDR2 FQNNGV. The CDR3 has 14 amino acids. Deletions cut 3 bases from V and 0 bases from J, with 3 bases between. CDR3 nucleotide sequence: TGTGCCAGCAGCTTCAGCTCTGGGGCCAACGTCCTGACTTTC. Its protein is CASSFSSGANVLTF.

The V gene is TRBV29-1, the J gene TRBJ2-7; D is uncertain. This CDR3 contains 12 residues. Trimming stripped 4 bases from V and 2 bases from J, with 9 bases between. The germline V gene has CDR1 SQVTM and CDR2 ANQGSEA. The CDR3, as DNA: TGCAGCGTTGCATCCAGACCCTACGAGCAGTACTTC. This codes for CSVASRPYEQYF.

This clone was observed a handful of times. The genes are TRBV28 and TRBJ1-6; D unclear. Trimming left V 5 bases short and J 15 bases short, with 20 bases between. CDR1 is MDHEN and CDR2 is SYDVKM in the germline V gene. The CDR3 is 14 amino acids. The CDR3 DNA follows: TGTGCCAGCAGTGACGCCCGGGCCCCAGTTGACCTCCACTTT. Amino acids: CASSDARAPVDLHF. Complete variable domain (other parts from reference TRBV28 and TRBJ1-6): DVKVTQSSRYLVKRTGEKVFLECVQDMDHENMFWYRQDPGLGLRLIYFSYDVKMKEKGDIPEGYSVSREKKERFSLILESASTNQTSMYLCASSDARAPVDLHFGNGTRLTVT.

The V call is TRBV5-1, the J call TRBJ2-6, with a weak D call TRBD1 (6 bases). CDR3 length: 15 amino acids. Germline loops: CDR1 SGHRS, CDR2 YFSETQ. The V and J ends lost 3 bases and 6 bases respectively, with 13 bases between them. The CDR3 nucleotides are TGCGCCAGCAGCTCAATTCGGGACACGGCCAACGTCCTGACTTTC. This gives the protein CASSSIRDTANVLTF.